Shown below are 14 T cell receptor beta chains from a single sample sequenced in a study of control samples from healthy donors and cancer patients. Assay: immunoSEQ multiplex PCR; the TCRdb copy retains only in-frame clones and omits some. The sample has 55,000 to 90,000 clones; 84% are singletons. The sequencing sample was made of blood. The receptors stem from a man aged 45-65 years in good health.

The J gene is TRBJ1-1, the V gene TRBV9, with D possibly matching TRBD1 (5 bases). CDR3 length: 13 residues. V lost 4 bases and J 5 bases, leaving 12 bases between the germline ends. Germline assignment: CDR1 SGDLS and CDR2 YYNGEE. The chain's CDR3 is CASSLRDGTEAFF. The CDR3 bases are TGTGCCAGCAGCCTCCGGGACGGGACTGAAGCTTTCTTT.

The rearrangement joins TRBV30 to TRBJ1-5; D is uncertain. The germline V gene encodes CDR1 GTSNPN and CDR2 SVGIG (reference sequence). Trimming left V 0 bases short and J 3 bases short, with 9 bases between. The CDR3 is made up of 14 amino acids. The CDR3 DNA reads as TGTGCCTGGAGTGTAGGTCAGTTCAATCAGCCCCAGCATTTT. It specifies CAWSVGQFNQPQHF.

This chain uses TRBV7-9 with TRBJ2-1; D is perhaps TRBD1 or TRBD2 (5 bases each). The CDR3 runs to 17 residues. CDR1 is SEHNR and CDR2 is FQNEAQ in the germline V gene (reference sequence). With 7 bases removed from V and 0 bases from J, the gap between germline ends came to 19 bases. Written as DNA, the CDR3 is TGTGCCAGCAAATTCCTTTCGTGGGGGAGCTCCTACAATGAGCAGTTCTTC. Translated: CASKFLSWGSSYNEQFF. The full variable domain, in which reference TRBV7-9 and TRBJ2-1 provide the parts outside the CDR3, is DTGVSQNPRHKITKRGQNVTFRCDPISEHNRLYWYRQTLGQGPEFLTYFQNEAQLEKSRLLSDRFSAERPKGSFSTLEIQRTEQGDSAMYLCASKFLSWGSSYNEQFFGPGTRLTVL.

This clone was seen once. J is TRBJ2-7 and V is TRBV24-1; 8 nucleotides match TRBD2. The CDR3 has 15 residues. Germline lookup yields CDR1 KGHDR and CDR2 SFDVKD. The V segment lost 4 bases and the J segment 1 base; nucleotides outside the gene matches: 5. CDR3 DNA: TGTGCCACCAGTGAAACTAGCGGACCGTCCTACGAGCAGTACTTC. Its protein is CATSETSGPSYEQYF.

The chain carries TRBV7-6 and TRBJ2-1; D is unclear. The CDR3 length is 15 residues. Trimming removed 5 bases from V and 0 bases from J, with 11 bases in between. Germline CDR1 and CDR2: SGHVS and FNYEAQ. Here the CDR3 reads CASSRHISSYNEQFF. CDR3 DNA: TGTGCCAGCAGCCGACATATTAGCTCCTACAATGAGCAGTTCTTC.

The CDR3 here is CARSLLSTEAFF. The CDR3 nucleotides read TGTGCCAGAAGCTTGTTAAGCACTGAAGCTTTCTTT. J is TRBJ1-1 and V is TRBV5-3; D is uncertain. TRBV5-3 is annotated as an ORF whose role is uncertain. V lost 1 base and J 4 bases, leaving 5 bases between the germline ends. There are 12 residues in the CDR3.

This chain links TRBV28 with TRBJ2-2, with 7 bases matching TRBD2. The ends lost 8 bases at V and 1 base at J; junction bases unmatched: 1. The CDR3 covers 13 residues. The germline V gene has CDR1 MDHEN and CDR2 SYDVKM. The CDR3, as DNA: TGTGCCAGCGGGGGGGAGAACACCGGGGAGCTGTTTTTT. It codes for CASGGENTGELFF.

The chain joins TRBV6-1 to TRBJ2-1; 7 nucleotides line up with TRBD2. Germline V lookup: CDR1 MNHNS, CDR2 SASEGT. This CDR3 comprises 13 residues. V dropped 0 bases and J dropped 13; count of bases not matched to a gene: 6. CDR3 DNA: TGTGCCAGCAGTGAAGCGCCCGCGGGAGCCCAGTTCTTC. It encodes CASSEAPAGAQFF.

The chain combines TRBV21-1 with TRBJ2-3; no check of the table's D call, TRBD1, against the DNA was made. TRBV21-1 is given as a pseudogene. This CDR3 has 15 residues. The CDR3 loop reads CASSKGSGQGDTQYF. The CDR3 DNA is TGTGCCAGCAGCAAAGGTAGCGGACAGGGGGATACGCAGTATTTT.

As DNA, the CDR3 is TGTGCCAGCAGTCCCTCCGACAGGGGAAAGCAGTTCTTC. Translating it yields CASSPSDRGKQFF. The chain carries TRBV12-3 or TRBV12-4 and TRBJ2-1; 8 bases align to TRBD1. V lost 5 bases, J lost 11 bases, and 8 bases stayed unmatched. CDR3 length: 13 amino acids.

The J gene is TRBJ1-4, the V gene TRBV19; D gene ambiguous. Germline CDR1 and CDR2: LNHDA and SQIVND (reference sequence). The V end lost 0 bases, the J end lost 7 bases, and 12 bases lay between the germline ends. The CDR3 has 15 amino acids. In DNA form, the CDR3 reads TGTGCCAGTAGTATAGAGTTGTTGGGAATTGAAAAACTGTTTTTT. This sequence encodes CASSIELLGIEKLFF.

V is TRBV21-1 and J is TRBJ1-2. TRBV21-1 is an annotated pseudogene. This CDR3 spans 14 amino acids. In DNA form, the CDR3 reads TGTGCCAGCAGCTTGGCGGGCTTTCGCTATGGCTACACCTTC. It specifies CASSLAGFRYGYTF.

This rearrangement joins TRBV9 to TRBJ2-1; D is uncertain. CDR3 size: 13 residues. Germline lookup yields CDR1 SGDLS and CDR2 YYNGEE. With 0 bases removed from V and 6 bases from J, the gap between germline ends came to 7 bases. This chain's CDR3 is CASSVDPANEQFF. The CDR3, as DNA: TGTGCCAGCAGCGTAGACCCGGCCAATGAGCAGTTCTTC.

The chain uses TRBV5-1 and TRBJ2-2; D is undetermined. The CDR3 consists of 16 residues. Germline-derived CDR1 and CDR2 are SGHRS and YFSETQ. Trimming took 4 bases from V and 0 from J, leaving 13 bases between them. DNA for the CDR3: TGCGCCAGCAGCCCGTCCGTGACCTCGAACACCGGGGAGCTGTTTTTT. This sequence encodes CASSPSVTSNTGELFF.